This entry lists 32 T cell receptor beta chains sequenced from one sample in a study of cytomegalovirus exposure and HLA in healthy donors (dated 2017 in TCRdb). The library was obtained by the immunoSEQ multiplex PCR assay. TCRdb holds this immuneACCESS table with in-frame rearrangements only. Some clones are missing; in checked studies, unresolved V genes explain under half, and the rest has no known cause. The sample table holds over 200,000 clones, of which about 91% were seen once. The top ten constitute over 2.5% of the sample. The specimen sequenced was PBMCs. These receptors were collected from a woman in her late teens or twenties in good health and CMV-seronegative.

This chain links TRBV30 with TRBJ2-2, with D hard to call. This CDR3 is built from 12 residues. The germline V gene encodes CDR1 GTSNPN and CDR2 SVGIG (reference sequence). Trimming took off 6 bases at V and 7 bases at J, with 12 bases between the two ends. CDR3 loop: CACKLSDGELFF. CDR3 nucleotides: TGTGCCTGCAAACTATCGGACGGGGAGCTGTTTTTT.

The chain links TRBV4-3 to TRBJ2-7; TRBD1 agrees at 9 bases. The junction had 6 bases not matched to a gene; V was cut back by 0 bases and J by 3 bases. The CDR3 length is 16 residues. Germline V gives CDR1 LGHNA, CDR2 YSLEER. The CDR3 spells CASSQDTGTGLYEQYF. The CDR3 DNA reads as TGCGCCAGCAGCCAAGATACCGGGACAGGGCTCTACGAGCAGTACTTC.

V and J are TRBV29-1 and TRBJ2-1, with TRBD2 matching over 12 bases. Germline V gene lookup returns CDR1 SQVTM and CDR2 ANQGSEA. This CDR3 has 15 amino acids. J lost 6 bases, V lost 3 bases, and 6 bases had no gene match. The CDR3 DNA is TGCAGCGTTGATGCTAGCGGGAGGGCCACCAATGAGCAGTTCTTC. Protein sequence: CSVDASGRATNEQFF.

The chain links TRBV27 to TRBJ1-2; D gene ambiguous. This CDR3 is built from 14 residues. The V end lost 4 bases, the J end lost 8 bases, and 17 bases lay between the germline ends. Germline values: CDR1 MNHEY, CDR2 SMNVEV (reference sequence). The CDR3 region has the DNA TGTGCCAGCAGTTCTCAGAGGTCCCCCCGAGGCTACACCTTC. Translation: CASSSQRSPRGYTF.

This clone was seen a few times. This chain links TRBV28 with TRBJ2-5, with TRBD1 matching over 8 bases. The CDR3 extends over 17 amino acids. V shed 7 bases, J shed 5 bases, and the junction held 18 bases outside the gene matches. The germline V gene encodes CDR1 MDHEN and CDR2 SYDVKM. The CDR3 sequence is CASTSRDPTGAGETQYF. CDR3 bases: TGTGCCAGCACCTCCCGTGATCCGACAGGGGCTGGGGAGACCCAGTACTTC.

The chain recombines TRBV7-9 with TRBJ2-6; D is unclear. Germline CDR1 and CDR2: SEHNR and FQNEAQ (reference sequence). The CDR3 is 14 residues long. With 5 bases removed from V and 2 bases from J, the gap between germline ends came to 7 bases. The DNA of the CDR3 is TGTGCCAGCAGCCTTCAGACTGGGGCCAACGTCCTGACTTTC. Its translation is CASSLQTGANVLTF.

The chain recombines TRBV4-2 with TRBJ1-2; a possible D gene is TRBD1 (5 bases). This CDR3 has 16 residues. The germline V and J ends were trimmed by 3 bases and 5 bases, with 19 bases remaining between them. The germline gives CDR1 LGHNA, CDR2 YNFKEQ. CDR3 DNA: TGTGCCAGCAGCCACCCTATCCCGGGGGAGGGGTATGGCTACACCTTC. Translated, it gives CASSHPIPGEGYGYTF.

The V and J genes are TRBV7-9 and TRBJ2-3, with 8 bases lining up with TRBD2. The CDR3 spans 17 residues. V was pared by 4 bases and J by 6 bases, with 15 bases of the junction left unmatched. Per germline, CDR1 SEHNR and CDR2 FQNEAQ (reference sequence). In DNA form, the CDR3 reads TGTGCCAGCAGCTCCACGGGGGGTAGCGGGATCGGGGATACGCAGTATTTT. Translating gives CASSSTGGSGIGDTQYF.

The chain couples TRBV9 to TRBJ2-2; a possible D gene is TRBD2 (6 bases). Germline V gene lookup returns CDR1 SGDLS and CDR2 YYNGEE. The germline V and J ends were trimmed by 3 bases and 4 bases, with 13 bases remaining between them. The CDR3 extends over 15 amino acids. The CDR3 region has the DNA TGTGCCAGCAGCGGATCTAGCGATTCCACCGGGGAGCTGTTTTTT. Residues: CASSGSSDSTGELFF.

The V and J genes are TRBV27 and TRBJ2-1; 9 positions match TRBD2. The CDR3 runs to 15 residues. Germline CDR1 is MNHEY and CDR2 is SMNVEV (reference sequence). The ends lost 4 bases at V and 7 bases at J; junction bases unmatched: 8. CDR3 region: CASSSPGLAVNEQFF. CDR3 bases: TGTGCCAGCAGTTCCCCGGGACTAGCTGTAAATGAGCAGTTCTTC.

DNA of the CDR3: TGTGCCAGCAGCATATGGACAGGGTACAATGAGCAGTTCTTC. This encodes CASSIWTGYNEQFF. The rearrangement links TRBV5-4 to TRBJ2-1, with 8 bases identical to TRBD1. The J segment lost 4 bases and the V segment lost 4 bases, leaving 4 bases of the junction unmatched. Germline values: CDR1 SGHNT, CDR2 YYREEE (reference sequence). The CDR3 length is 14 residues.

The chain carries TRBV9 and TRBJ1-2; TRBD1 might be the D (6 bases). Germline V gene sequence: CDR1 SGDLS, CDR2 YYNGEE. CDR3 length: 16 residues. V was trimmed by 3 bases and J by 6 bases, leaving 21 bases between them. CDR3 loop: CASSGRKTAGVHGYTF. CDR3 in DNA: TGTGCCAGCAGCGGGCGTAAGACGGCAGGGGTGCATGGCTACACCTTC.

This sequence joins TRBV2 and TRBJ2-1; 10 bases match TRBD1. Germline V gives CDR1 SNHLY, CDR2 FYNNEI. V shed 8 bases, J shed 7 bases, and the junction held 8 bases outside the gene matches. CDR3 length: 14 amino acids. This CDR3 is CASAWTGGRNEQFF. The CDR3 DNA reads TGTGCCAGCGCCTGGACAGGGGGAAGGAATGAGCAGTTCTTC.

The rearrangement links TRBV30 to TRBJ2-2; 11 nucleotides agree with TRBD2. Germline CDR1 GTSNPN, CDR2 SVGIG (reference sequence). The CDR3 totals 16 residues. V was clipped by 3 bases and J by 2 bases; unmatched bases: 5. This chain's CDR3 is CAWRVSGRANTGELFF. CDR3 in DNA: TGTGCCTGGAGGGTTAGCGGGAGGGCTAACACCGGGGAGCTGTTTTTT.

The V gene is TRBV2, the J gene TRBJ1-5, with 7 bases identical to TRBD1. The V segment lost 0 bases and the J segment 1 base; nucleotides outside the gene matches: 9. Looked up from germline, CDR1 is SNHLY and CDR2 is FYNNEI. CDR3 length: 18 residues. DNA for the CDR3: TGTGCCAGCAGTGAAGCGCTTTTTAGGGGGCAAAGCAATCAGCCCCAGCATTTT. This codes for CASSEALFRGQSNQPQHF. The whole variable domain, remainder taken from reference TRBV2 and TRBJ1-5, is EPEVTQTPSHQVTQMGQEVILRCVPISNHLYFYWYRQILGQKVEFLVSFYNNEISEKSEIFDDQFSVERPDGSNFTLKIRSTKLEDSAMYFCASSEALFRGQSNQPQHFGDGTRLSIL.

The chain carries TRBV4-1 and TRBJ2-4; TRBD2 might be the D (5 bases). Germline CDR1 is MGHRA and CDR2 is YSYEKL. The CDR3 is made up of 15 amino acids. With 4 bases removed from V and 0 bases from J, the gap between germline ends came to 10 bases. CDR3: CASSPLGLAKNIQYF. CDR3 DNA sequence: TGCGCCAGCAGCCCACTAGGATTAGCCAAAAACATTCAGTACTTC.

The rearrangement uses TRBV15 and TRBJ2-7; D perhaps matches TRBD1 (6 bases). Germline V gene lookup returns CDR1 LNHNV and CDR2 YYDKDF (reference sequence). This CDR3 is 13 amino acids long. Trimming removed 5 bases at V and 6 bases at J, with 14 bases between. Here the CDR3 reads CATSDRTGIEQYF. As DNA, the CDR3 is TGTGCCACCAGCGACAGAACAGGGATCGAGCAGTACTTC. The complete variable domain, with remaining parts taken from reference TRBV15 and TRBJ2-7, reads DAMVIQNPRYQVTQFGKPVTLSCSQTLNHNVMYWYQQKSSQAPKLLFHYYDKDFNNEADTPDNFQSRRPNTSFCFLDIRSPGLGDTAMYLCATSDRTGIEQYFGPGTRLTVT.

This sequence joins TRBV2 and TRBJ2-1; D is uncertain. Per germline, CDR1 SNHLY and CDR2 FYNNEI. CDR3 size: 11 residues. Between the trimmed V and J ends, which lost 5 bases and 4 bases, there was a span of 3 bases. DNA for the CDR3: TGTGCCAGCAGTCCGTACAATGAGCAGTTCTTC. Its protein is CASSPYNEQFF.

The chain joins TRBV29-1 to TRBJ1-4; D is unclear. V dropped 4 bases and J dropped 4 bases, with 10 bases sitting between them. The CDR3 runs to 13 residues. Germline-derived CDR1 and CDR2 are SQVTM and ANQGSEA. CDR3 amino acids: CSVAVVFNEKLFF. In DNA, the CDR3 is TGCAGCGTTGCAGTGGTGTTTAATGAAAAACTGTTTTTT.

The V call is TRBV7-9, the J call TRBJ2-7, with 8 bases aligning to TRBD1. Trimming removed 5 bases from V and 3 bases from J; junction bases left unmatched: 9. CDR3 length: 15 residues. Germline CDR1 and CDR2: SEHNR and FQNEAQ (reference sequence). The CDR3 protein is CASSPRTGRNYEQYF. CDR3 nucleotide sequence: TGTGCCAGCAGCCCCAGGACAGGGAGGAACTACGAGCAGTACTTC.

This chain uses TRBV5-1 with TRBJ2-1, with TRBD1 identical over 7 bases. Germline loops: CDR1 SGHRS, CDR2 YFSETQ. Losses at the gene ends were 3 bases for V and 7 bases for J; bases not matched to a gene: 13. The CDR3 length is 16 residues. The CDR3 reads CASSSSPGAGGNEQFF. CDR3 sequence (DNA): TGCGCCAGCAGCTCCTCGCCCGGGGCAGGGGGAAATGAGCAGTTCTTC.

This rearrangement joins TRBV4-2 to TRBJ1-5; D unresolved. CDR3 length equals 19 residues. Per the germline V gene, CDR1 is LGHNA and CDR2 is YNFKEQ. The V gene lost 0 bases and the J gene lost 1 base, with 19 bases spanning the gap. As DNA, the CDR3 is TGTGCCAGCAGCCAAGATCTCGGAACAGTGGACTGGAGCAATCAGCCCCAGCATTTT. The encoded protein is CASSQDLGTVDWSNQPQHF.

The chain has TRBV4-3 and TRBJ1-3; TRBD1 matches 7 bases. J was trimmed by 0 bases and V by 3 bases; bases with no gene match: 2. The germline V gene encodes CDR1 LGHNA and CDR2 YSLEER. The CDR3 sequence is 15 residues long. CDR3 region: CASSQDRSSGNTIYF. The DNA of the CDR3 is TGCGCCAGCAGCCAGGACAGGTCCTCTGGAAACACCATATATTTT.

The J gene is TRBJ1-2, the V gene TRBV6-5; weak D call: TRBD1 (6 bases). CDR1 MNHEY and CDR2 SVGAGI come from the germline V gene. The CDR3 sequence is 14 residues long. The V end lost 4 bases, the J end lost 2 bases, and 11 bases lay between the germline ends. CDR3 sequence reads: CASSSQGLNYGYTF. CDR3 in DNA: TGTGCCAGCAGTTCACAGGGCCTAAACTATGGCTACACCTTC.

V usage is TRBV5-6 and J usage is TRBJ2-5; weak D call: TRBD1 (6 bases). Trimming took 3 bases from V and 0 from J, leaving 6 bases between them. Looked up from germline, CDR1 is SGHDT and CDR2 is YYEEEE. The CDR3 extends over 13 amino acids. The chain's CDR3 is CASSWTDQETQYF. In DNA form, the CDR3 reads TGTGCCAGCAGCTGGACAGACCAAGAGACCCAGTACTTC. Using reference TRBV5-6 and TRBJ2-5 for the parts outside the CDR3, the full variable domain is DAGVTQSPTHLIKTRGQQVTLRCSPKSGHDTVSWYQQALGQGPQFIFQYYEEEERQRGNFPDRFSGHQFPNYSSELNVNALLLGDSALYLCASSWTDQETQYFGPGTRLLVL.

This chain connects TRBV5-1 to TRBJ2-7; TRBD1 might be the D (5 bases). This CDR3 has 15 residues. Trimming took off 0 bases at V and 4 bases at J, with 14 bases between the two ends. The germline CDR1 and CDR2 sequences are SGHRS and YFSETQ. This chain's CDR3 is CASSLAWGPEYEQYF. CDR3 in DNA: TGCGCCAGCAGCTTGGCCTGGGGCCCTGAGTACGAGCAGTACTTC. Full variable domain (rest looked up from reference TRBV5-1 and TRBJ2-7): KAGVTQTPRYLIKTRGQQVTLSCSPISGHRSVSWYQQTPGQGLQFLFEYFSETQRNKGNFPGRFSGRQFSNSRSEMNVSTLELGDSALYLCASSLAWGPEYEQYFGPGTRLTVT.

The chain links TRBV5-1 to TRBJ2-7, with TRBD1 identical over 7 bases. The CDR3 is made up of 15 amino acids. Trimming took 0 bases from V and 2 from J; bases not matched to a gene: 5. Germline CDR1 is SGHRS and CDR2 is YFSETQ. Written as DNA, the CDR3 is TGCGCCAGCAGCTTGGAGGGGGCGAGGACCTACGAGCAGTACTTC. This encodes CASSLEGARTYEQYF.

This clone has only a few counts. This chain connects TRBV7-8 to TRBJ2-7, with TRBD1 matching 8 bases. The V and J ends lost 3 bases and 5 bases, in that order; junction bases with no gene match: 6. Germline CDR1 reads SGHVS; CDR2 reads FQNEAQ. CDR3 length: 14 amino acids. CDR3 nucleotide sequence: TGTGCCAGCAGCTTCGGACAGGGCCGTAACGAGCAGTACTTC. Encoded protein: CASSFGQGRNEQYF. Supplemented by reference TRBV7-8 and TRBJ2-7, the full variable domain reads GAGVSQSPRYKVAKRGQDVALRCDPISGHVSLFWYQQALGQGPEFLTYFQNEAQLDKSGLPSDRFFAERPEGSVSTLKIQRTQQEDSAVYLCASSFGQGRNEQYFGPGTRLTVT.

This chain's CDR3 is CASSPNPGTGRSYEQYF. The CDR3, as DNA: TGTGCCAGCAGCCCTAACCCCGGGACAGGGAGAAGCTACGAGCAGTACTTC. V is TRBV16 and J is TRBJ2-7, with 9 nucleotides matching TRBD1. V lost 4 bases and J lost 3; bases outside the gene matches: 13. The germline V gene has CDR1 KGHSY and CDR2 FQNENV. This CDR3 contains 17 residues.

This CDR3 is CASSSGLAGPGNTGELFF. The CDR3 DNA follows: TGTGCCAGCAGCTCGGGACTAGCGGGACCTGGGAACACCGGGGAGCTGTTTTTT. The chain links TRBV5-4 to TRBJ2-2, with TRBD2 matching over 13 bases. CDR1 SGHNT and CDR2 YYREEE come from the germline V gene (reference sequence). With 3 bases clipped from V and 1 base from J, the junction kept 6 bases outside the gene matches. This CDR3 comprises 18 residues. Based on the CDR3 plus reference TRBV5-4 and TRBJ2-2, the full variable domain is ETGVTQSPTHLIKTRGQQVTLRCSSQSGHNTVSWYQQALGQGPQFIFQYYREEENGRGNFPPRFSGLQFPNYSSELNVNALELDDSALYLCASSSGLAGPGNTGELFFGEGSRLTVL.

The V and J genes are TRBV27 and TRBJ1-1; D is unresolved. Germline V gene lookup returns CDR1 MNHEY and CDR2 SMNVEV (reference sequence). The CDR3 spans 13 residues. Trimming took 2 bases from V and 2 from J, leaving 6 bases between them. CDR3 sequence: CASSLASNTEAFF. CDR3 sequence (DNA): TGTGCCAGCAGTTTAGCGTCAAACACTGAAGCTTTCTTT.

J is TRBJ1-1 and V is TRBV7-2; 7 bases agree with TRBD1. With V trimmed by 5 bases and J by 1 base, 4 bases remained unmatched. Germline CDR1 SGHTA, CDR2 FQGNSA. The CDR3 extends over 14 amino acids. The CDR3 loop is CASSRDRSNTEAFF. CDR3 nucleotide sequence: TGTGCCAGCAGCCGGGACAGATCGAACACTGAAGCTTTCTTT.